This T cell receptor (beta chain) was sequenced for a study of shared clonotypes between healthy human individuals. Germline assignment: CDR1 LNHNV and CDR2 YYDKDF (reference sequence). Deletions cut 3 bases from V and 4 bases from J, with 18 bases between. The CDR3 sequence is 16 residues long. The protocol was immunoSEQ multiplex PCR, while the TCRdb copy is restricted to in-frame clones and leaves out a portion. The sample consists of about 1.5 million clones, 95% to 99% of them appearing once. Notes on this clone: As yet, its antigen is unknown.

Findings of the study overall: Several donors showed sharing of around 5% of naive CD4 clonotypes. Exclusively blood specimens were collected; tissue repertoires likely differ. Larger estimated richness was generally seen in naive subsets than in memory subsets.

The sequence came from a man in his thirties or forties in good health. Sequencing was done on a sample of naive CD4+ T cells sorted from blood. Indicated subset: CD45RA+ positively selected. V is TRBV15 and J is TRBJ1-1; D gene ambiguous. DNA of the CDR3: TGTGCCACCAGCAGGGGAGGCGTTGGTTCTAGCACTGAAGCTTTCTTT. Amino acid sequence: CATSRGGVGSSTEAFF. The full variable domain, completed using reference TRBV15 and TRBJ1-1, is DAMVIQNPRYQVTQFGKPVTLSCSQTLNHNVMYWYQQKSSQAPKLLFHYYDKDFNNEADTPDNFQSRRPNTSFCFLDIRSPGLGDTAMYLCATSRGGVGSSTEAFFGQGTRLTVV.